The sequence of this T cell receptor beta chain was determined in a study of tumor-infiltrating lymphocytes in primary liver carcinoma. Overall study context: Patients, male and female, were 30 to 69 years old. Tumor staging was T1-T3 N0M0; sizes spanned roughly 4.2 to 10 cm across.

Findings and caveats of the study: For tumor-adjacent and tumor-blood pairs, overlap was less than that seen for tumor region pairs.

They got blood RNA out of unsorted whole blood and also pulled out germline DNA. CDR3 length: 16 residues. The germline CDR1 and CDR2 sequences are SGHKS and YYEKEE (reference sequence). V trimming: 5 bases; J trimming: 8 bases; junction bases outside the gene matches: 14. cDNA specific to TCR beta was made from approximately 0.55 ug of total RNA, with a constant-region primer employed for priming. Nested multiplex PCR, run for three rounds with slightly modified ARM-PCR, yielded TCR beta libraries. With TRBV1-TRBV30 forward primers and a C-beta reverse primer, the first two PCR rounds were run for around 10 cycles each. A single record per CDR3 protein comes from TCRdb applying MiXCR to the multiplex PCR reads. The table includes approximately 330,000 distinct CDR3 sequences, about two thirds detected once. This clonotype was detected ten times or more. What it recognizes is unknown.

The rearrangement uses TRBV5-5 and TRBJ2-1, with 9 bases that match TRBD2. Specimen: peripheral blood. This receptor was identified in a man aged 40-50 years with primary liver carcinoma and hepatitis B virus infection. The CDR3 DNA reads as TGTGCCAGCAGAGTTCTTGGCGGGAGGGGCGGTGATGAGCAGTTCTTC. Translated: CASRVLGGRGGDEQFF.